These 14 T cell receptor beta chains were sequenced from one sample in a study of Tregs in tolerant kidney transplant recipients. Libraries were prepared by immunoSEQ multiplex PCR; TCRdb keeps only in-frame clonotypes and omits some of them. The data contain tens of thousands of clones, 93% of them singletons. Recipients received nonmyeloablative bone marrow transplants from related graft donors, with transient mixed chimerism. The sequencing used CD4+ T cells from blood (PBMCs), collected 12 months after the transplant. The receptor source for this set is a human patient who received a combined kidney and bone marrow transplant. Some T cells here may be from the graft donor.

The chain links TRBV19 to TRBJ2-2; D possibly corresponds to TRBD2 (6 bases). Germline CDR1 and CDR2: LNHDA and SQIVND (reference sequence). The CDR3 length is 15 residues. V dropped 4 bases and J dropped 3 bases, with 12 bases sitting between them. The CDR3 here is CASSSSTRDTGELFF. For the CDR3, the DNA is TGTGCCAGTAGTAGCTCGACTAGAGACACCGGGGAGCTGTTTTTT.

The chain couples TRBV29-1 to TRBJ2-5; 10 nucleotides match TRBD2. The CDR3 sequence is 18 residues long. From germline, CDR1 is SQVTM and CDR2 ANQGSEA. J was trimmed by 2 bases and V by 6 bases; bases with no gene match: 18. CDR3 sequence: CSVKISSSGTSDQETQYF. CDR3 DNA sequence: TGCAGCGTCAAAATCTCTTCTTCCGGGACTAGCGATCAAGAGACCCAGTACTTC.

The gene calls are TRBV11-3 and TRBJ2-7; 8 bases line up with TRBD1. The trim removed 4 bases at V and 6 bases at J, leaving 8 bases unmatched. The CDR3 runs 14 residues. Germline assignment: CDR1 SGHNT and CDR2 YENEEA. CDR3 region: CASSYSVTGAEQYF. Here the CDR3 DNA reads TGTGCCAGCAGCTACTCCGTGACAGGGGCCGAGCAGTACTTC.

The gene calls are TRBV27 and TRBJ1-5, with D perhaps matching TRBD1 (6 bases). Germline V gene sequence: CDR1 MNHEY, CDR2 SMNVEV (reference sequence). The CDR3 consists of 17 residues. With 5 bases removed from V and 4 bases from J, the gap between germline ends came to 21 bases. The CDR3 DNA follows: TGTGCCAGCAGTACCCTACCGACAGGAGTAGATAATCAGCCCCAGCATTTT. Translated: CASSTLPTGVDNQPQHF.

This chain links TRBV5-6 with TRBJ2-7, with D perhaps TRBD2 (5 bases). The length of the CDR3 is 13 residues. Deletions cut 2 bases from V and 0 bases from J, with 6 bases between. The germline V gene encodes CDR1 SGHDT and CDR2 YYEEEE. CDR3 in amino acids: CASSLGSSYEQYF. For the CDR3, the DNA is TGTGCCAGCAGCTTAGGGAGCTCCTACGAGCAGTACTTC. The full variable domain, its missing parts supplied by reference TRBV5-6 and TRBJ2-7, is DAGVTQSPTHLIKTRGQQVTLRCSPKSGHDTVSWYQQALGQGPQFIFQYYEEEERQRGNFPDRFSGHQFPNYSSELNVNALLLGDSALYLCASSLGSSYEQYFGPGTRLTVT.

The chain links TRBV2 to TRBJ1-5, with 9 bases that match TRBD1. The CDR3 loop spans 14 amino acids. Looked up from germline, CDR1 is SNHLY and CDR2 is FYNNEI. Trimming at V came to 4 bases and at J to 5 bases, leaving 3 bases not matched to a gene. The CDR3 spells CASSGRTGDQPQHF. The CDR3 DNA is TGTGCCAGCAGTGGTAGGACAGGGGATCAGCCCCAGCATTTT. Full variable domain (missing parts from reference TRBV2 and TRBJ1-5): EPEVTQTPSHQVTQMGQEVILRCVPISNHLYFYWYRQILGQKVEFLVSFYNNEISEKSEIFDDQFSVERPDGSNFTLKIRSTKLEDSAMYFCASSGRTGDQPQHFGDGTRLSIL.

Only one count was recorded for this clone. The V and J genes are TRBV11-2 and TRBJ2-2; 13 bases map to TRBD2. J was trimmed by 8 bases and V by 5 bases; bases with no gene match: 8. CDR3 size: 16 residues. Germline CDR1 is SGHAT and CDR2 is FQNNGV. The CDR3 DNA reads TGTGCCAGCAGCATTGGACTAGCGGGAGTTGGAGGGGAGCTGTTTTTT. Translation gives CASSIGLAGVGGELFF.

The V and J genes are TRBV4-1 and TRBJ1-3, with TRBD1 as a possible D gene (5 bases). CDR1 is MGHRA, CDR2 YSYEKL, per germline. This CDR3 has 15 residues. V was shortened by 3 bases and J by 6 bases, with 15 bases between the two germline ends. CDR3 sequence (DNA): TGCGCCAGCAGCCATCCAGGGATATTCGAAAACACCATATATTTT. Its translation: CASSHPGIFENTIYF.

This sequence joins TRBV7-2 and TRBJ2-2; 12 bases are shared with TRBD2. Per germline, CDR1 SGHTA and CDR2 FQGNSA. This CDR3 region has 16 residues. The junction had 5 bases not matched to a gene; V was cut back by 4 bases and J by 5 bases. CDR3 sequence: CASSSSGGARTGELFF. The CDR3 bases are TGTGCCAGCAGCTCTAGCGGGGGGGCCCGTACCGGGGAGCTGTTTTTT.

This clone was observed once. For the CDR3, the DNA is TGTGCCAGCAGTGCACAGGGTCTGAGCACAGATACGCAGTATTTT. Translating it yields CASSAQGLSTDTQYF. V and J are TRBV6-4 and TRBJ2-3, with a possible D match to TRBD1 (6 bases). The CDR3 length is 15 residues. Trimming took off 4 bases at V and 0 bases at J, with 11 bases between the two ends. Germline values: CDR1 MRHNA, CDR2 SNTAGT.

The chain has TRBV5-1 and TRBJ2-1, with D unresolved. There are 13 residues in the CDR3. The germline V gene has CDR1 SGHRS and CDR2 YFSETQ. Trimming took 4 bases from V and 3 from J, leaving 8 bases between them. The CDR3 DNA reads as TGCGCCAGCAGCCGGTCGAGCTACAATGAGCAGTTCTTC. Protein: CASSRSSYNEQFF.

This rearrangement joins TRBV5-1 to TRBJ2-3; TRBD1 agrees at 7 bases. CDR1 and CDR2 from the germline V gene are SGHRS and YFSETQ. The CDR3 has 15 amino acids. The J segment lost 2 bases and the V segment lost 1 base, leaving 4 bases of the junction unmatched. CDR3 bases: TGCGCCAGCAGCTTGAGGGGGCTGCCCACAGATACGCAGTATTTT. Its protein is CASSLRGLPTDTQYF.

The CDR3 DNA follows: TGTGCCTGGAGTGTACGTGGTCTAGCGGGAGAGACCCAGTACTTC. It is translated as CAWSVRGLAGETQYF. V gene TRBV30 combines with J gene TRBJ2-5; 8 nucleotides line up with TRBD2. Germline CDR1 GTSNPN, CDR2 SVGIG (reference sequence). The J segment lost 4 bases and the V segment lost 0 bases, leaving 7 bases of the junction unmatched. This CDR3 contains 15 residues.

The gene calls are TRBV5-1 and TRBJ2-3; TRBD2 agrees at 14 bases. Germline assignment: CDR1 SGHRS and CDR2 YFSETQ. V lost 5 bases, J lost 4 bases, and 3 bases stayed unmatched. The CDR3 is 15 residues long. In nucleotides, the CDR3 is TGCGCCAGCAGAGGACTAGCGGGGGGACCAGATACGCAGTATTTT. Protein: CASRGLAGGPDTQYF. Supplemented by reference TRBV5-1 and TRBJ2-3, the full variable domain reads KAGVTQTPRYLIKTRGQQVTLSCSPISGHRSVSWYQQTPGQGLQFLFEYFSETQRNKGNFPGRFSGRQFSNSRSEMNVSTLELGDSALYLCASRGLAGGPDTQYFGPGTRLTVL.